What follows are 12 T cell receptor beta chains derived from one specimen sequenced in a study of cytomegalovirus exposure and HLA in healthy donors. Sequencing was performed with immunoSEQ multiplex PCR; in TCRdb, only in-frame clones are kept and a portion is missing. The table shows 90,000 to 110,000 clones, with 88% occurring only once. Sequenced sample: PBMCs. All receptors come from a woman between 18 and 30 years old in good health and CMV-seronegative.

V usage is TRBV27 and J usage is TRBJ2-5; D ambiguous. The CDR3 extends over 13 amino acids. Germline V lookup: CDR1 MNHEY, CDR2 SMNVEV (reference sequence). The germline V and J ends were trimmed by 7 bases and 4 bases, with 13 bases remaining between them. The chain's CDR3 is CASNPRRRETQYF. DNA of the CDR3: TGTGCCAGCAATCCCCGGCGGAGAGAGACCCAGTACTTC.

The rearrangement uses TRBV18 and TRBJ2-3; 7 bases agree with TRBD2. The V and J ends lost 5 bases and 0 bases, in that order; junction bases with no gene match: 8. Germline V gene lookup returns CDR1 KGHSH and CDR2 LQKENI. The CDR3 runs 16 residues. CDR3: CASSTTGLDSTDTQYF. For the CDR3, the DNA is TGTGCCAGCTCAACCACTGGACTAGACAGCACAGATACGCAGTATTTT.

This rearrangement joins TRBV29-1 to TRBJ2-1, with 7 bases aligning to TRBD1. V was clipped by 6 bases and J by 7 bases; unmatched bases: 18. This CDR3 has 16 residues. Germline values: CDR1 SQVTM, CDR2 ANQGSEA. The CDR3 sequence is CSVTDRVPLLKNEQFF. CDR3 DNA sequence: TGCAGCGTAACTGACAGGGTCCCCCTACTAAAGAATGAGCAGTTCTTC.

The chain uses TRBV4-3 and TRBJ2-5; 10 positions match TRBD2. The J segment lost 5 bases and the V segment lost 3 bases, leaving 9 bases of the junction unmatched. Germline CDR1 LGHNA, CDR2 YSLEER. CDR3 length: 16 residues. The CDR3 reads CASSHDEREGLETQYF. CDR3 in DNA: TGCGCCAGCAGCCATGACGAGCGGGAGGGCCTGGAGACCCAGTACTTC.

The J gene is TRBJ1-2, the V gene TRBV4-1, with a possible D match to TRBD1 (5 bases). This CDR3 is 15 amino acids long. Trimming stripped 0 bases from V and 5 bases from J, with 13 bases between. Germline V gene data show CDR1 as MGHRA and CDR2 as YSYEKL. Here the CDR3 DNA reads TGCGCCAGCAGCCAAGACCAGGGTTGGATATATGGCTACACCTTC. Translating it yields CASSQDQGWIYGYTF.

This clone was seen once. V is TRBV10-3 and J is TRBJ2-1; 8 positions agree with TRBD1. Trimming at V came to 0 bases and at J to 4 bases, leaving 11 bases not matched to a gene. This CDR3 has 18 residues. CDR1 is ENHRY, CDR2 SYGVKD, per germline. CDR3 in amino acids: CAISESGQALSGYNEQFF. The CDR3 DNA follows: TGTGCCATCAGTGAGTCGGGACAGGCTCTCTCTGGGTACAATGAGCAGTTCTTC.

V gene TRBV6-4 combines with J gene TRBJ1-1; TRBD1 matches at 7 bases. This CDR3 spans 14 amino acids. Germline CDR1 MRHNA, CDR2 SNTAGT. V shed 7 bases and J 0 bases; nucleotides not matched to a gene: 5. The CDR3 coding sequence is TGTGCCAGCAAGGGACAGCCCATGAACACTGAAGCTTTCTTT. Its protein product is CASKGQPMNTEAFF.

The chain couples TRBV28 to TRBJ1-1; D unclear. Germline V gives CDR1 MDHEN, CDR2 SYDVKM. CDR3 size: 13 residues. The V end lost 3 bases, the J end lost 3 bases, and 8 bases lay between the germline ends. The CDR3 region is CASSFTGYTEAFF. In nucleotides, the CDR3 is TGTGCCAGCAGTTTTACGGGATACACTGAAGCTTTCTTT.

The chain couples TRBV30 to TRBJ2-2; possible D gene TRBD1, 6 bases. The CDR3 covers 15 residues. The germline V and J ends were trimmed by 0 bases and 7 bases, with 15 bases remaining between them. CDR1 and CDR2 (germline): GTSNPN, SVGIG (reference sequence). The CDR3 region has the DNA TGTGCCTGGAGTGTTTCTGGGACACGTCTCGGGGAGCTGTTTTTT. This sequence encodes CAWSVSGTRLGELFF.

The V call is TRBV7-8, the J call TRBJ1-1; the D is unclear. The germline gives CDR1 SGHVS, CDR2 FQNEAQ. The V gene lost 5 bases and the J gene lost 0 bases, with 16 bases spanning the gap. The CDR3 is 16 residues long. CDR3 in amino acids: CASSVPEVYMNTEAFF. In DNA, the CDR3 is TGTGCCAGCAGCGTACCCGAGGTCTACATGAACACTGAAGCTTTCTTT. Filled out from reference TRBV7-8 and TRBJ1-1, the complete variable domain reads GAGVSQSPRYKVAKRGQDVALRCDPISGHVSLFWYQQALGQGPEFLTYFQNEAQLDKSGLPSDRFFAERPEGSVSTLKIQRTQQEDSAVYLCASSVPEVYMNTEAFFGQGTRLTVV.

The chain links TRBV28 to TRBJ2-3, with TRBD2 identical over 7 bases. The J segment lost 12 bases and the V segment lost 3 bases, leaving 6 bases of the junction unmatched. The CDR3 sequence is 12 residues long. CDR1 is MDHEN and CDR2 is SYDVKM in the germline V gene. The CDR3 nucleotides read TGTGCCAGCAGTTTGCGCGGGAGAAATCAGTATTTT. Translated: CASSLRGRNQYF.

The chain has TRBV4-3 and TRBJ1-5; D not certain. The CDR3 extends over 17 amino acids. The V and J ends lost 0 bases and 2 bases respectively, with 14 bases between them. Germline-derived CDR1 and CDR2 are LGHNA and YSLEER. For the CDR3, the DNA is TGCGCCAGCAGCCAAGATTACGGGGTGCGGGGCAATCAGCCCCAGCATTTT. This translates into CASSQDYGVRGNQPQHF.